The sequence of this T cell receptor (beta chain) was determined in a study of OX40 agonist ivuxolimab in advanced cancers. Across the study: A mean age of approximately 64 years, range about 20 to 85, was recorded, and over 65% were male. Under the entry rules, prior anti-PD-1, anti-PD-L1 or anti-CTLA-4 therapy was allowed, and around 36% had some.

As concerns this clone: Its antigen is as yet unknown.

Sequencing used immunoSEQ multiplex PCR; TCRdb keeps in-frame clones, though not all of them. Of about 30,000 clones in the sample, approximately 84% were seen once. The CDR3 consists of 13 residues. Germline CDR1 is MNHEY and CDR2 is SMNVEV (reference sequence). V was pared by 8 bases and J by 4 bases, with 15 bases between. Overall study findings and caveats: Normalized T-cell clonal expansion was also low in a subset of nonresponders. Patients who responded partially at 0.1-3.0 mg/kg showed clonal expansion ranking among the lowest.

This sample comprised CD4+ or CD8+ T cells sorted from blood, obtained in a trial of the OX40 agonist ivuxolimab. The chain combines TRBV27 with TRBJ2-7, with a weak D call TRBD1 (7 bases). The source is an adult with an advanced solid tumor such as melanoma, head and neck, liver or kidney cancer. The chain's CDR3 is CASEPTGRYEQYF. CDR3 DNA: TGTGCCAGCGAACCGACAGGGAGGTACGAGCAGTACTTC.